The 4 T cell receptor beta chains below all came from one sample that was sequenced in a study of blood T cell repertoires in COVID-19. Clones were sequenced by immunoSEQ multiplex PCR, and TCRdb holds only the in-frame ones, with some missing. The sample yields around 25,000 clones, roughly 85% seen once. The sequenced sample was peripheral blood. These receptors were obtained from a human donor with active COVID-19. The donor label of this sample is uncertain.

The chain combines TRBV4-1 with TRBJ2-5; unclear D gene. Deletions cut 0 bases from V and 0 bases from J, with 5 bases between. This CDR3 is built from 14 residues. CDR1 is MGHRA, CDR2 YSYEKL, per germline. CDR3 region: CASSQDADQETQYF. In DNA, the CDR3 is TGCGCCAGCAGCCAAGATGCAGACCAAGAGACCCAGTACTTC.

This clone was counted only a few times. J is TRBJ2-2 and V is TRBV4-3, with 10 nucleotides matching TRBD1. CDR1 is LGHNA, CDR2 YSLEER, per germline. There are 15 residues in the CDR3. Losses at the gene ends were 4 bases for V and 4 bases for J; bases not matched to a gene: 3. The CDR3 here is CASSLGTGVTGELFF. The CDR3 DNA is TGCGCCAGCAGCCTCGGGACAGGGGTCACCGGGGAGCTGTTTTTT.

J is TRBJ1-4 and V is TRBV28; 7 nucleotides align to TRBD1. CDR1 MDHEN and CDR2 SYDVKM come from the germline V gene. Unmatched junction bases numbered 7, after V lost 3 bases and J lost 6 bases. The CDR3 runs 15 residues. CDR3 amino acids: CASSFNQGVYEKLFF. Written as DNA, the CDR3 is TGTGCCAGCAGTTTTAACCAGGGGGTTTATGAAAAACTGTTTTTT.

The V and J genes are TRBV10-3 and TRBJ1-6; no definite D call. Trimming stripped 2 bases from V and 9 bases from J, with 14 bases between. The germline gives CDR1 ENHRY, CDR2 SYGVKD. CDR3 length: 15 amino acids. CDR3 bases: TGTGCCATCAGTGAGCCACGCCAGTCGGGTTCACCCCTCCACTTT. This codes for CAISEPRQSGSPLHF.